This paragraph covers one T cell receptor beta chain sequence. These data belong to a study of T-cell reconstitution after alpha-beta-depleted transplantation in children. It was with unique molecular identifiers that the TCRbeta library was prepared. TCRdb reanalysed the PCR reads using MiXCR and keeps one entry per CDR3 protein. The sample lists roughly 500,000 distinct CDR3 sequences, about 16% occurring once. Per the germline V gene, CDR1 is SGHRS and CDR2 is YFSETQ. J gave up 1 base and V 4 bases, and 6 bases lay outside the gene matches. The CDR3 is made up of 15 amino acids. The specimen comprised PBMCs from the stem cell graft donor, sampled from the stem cell graft. The chain couples TRBV5-1 to TRBJ1-1; the match to TRBD1 covers 8 bases. This receptor was identified in a human donor who donated a stem cell graft to a child with acute lymphoblastic leukemia. The CDR3 nucleotides are TGCGCCAGCAGCCCGGACAGGGTTTCGAACACTGAAGCTTTCTTT. This translates into CASSPDRVSNTEAFF.